This record covers a single T cell receptor beta chain. What it binds is not known. Expressed TCRB transcripts got sequenced, as all isolated RNA was reverse transcribed. Only in-frame clones appear in the TCRdb table, and some are missing; sequencing was by immunoSEQ multiplex PCR. This sample has 130,000 to 150,000 clones; about 10% occur once, and the top ten carry roughly 1.4%. The V gene's germline CDR1 is LNHDA and CDR2 SQIVND (reference sequence). V was pared by 5 bases and J by 5 bases, with 19 bases between. The CDR3 extends over 16 amino acids. This sample is part of a study of beta chain features in type 1 diabetes. Study conclusions and caveats: TCRB CDR3s from Type 1 diabetes patients were moderately but significantly shorter in all four CD4+ subsets. Compared with healthy donors, patients appeared to share more similar naive, central memory and regulatory TCRB repertoires. Reads derived from cDNA could over-represent cells showing high TCR expression.

The receptor was isolated from a man between 18 and 29 years old in good health. J is TRBJ1-5 and V is TRBV19, with D possibly being TRBD1 (6 bases). The sample consisted of naive CD4+ T cells from blood. This CDR3 is CASSAYSTGIHQPQHF. DNA for the CDR3: TGTGCCAGTAGTGCCTACTCAACAGGGATTCATCAGCCCCAGCATTTT.